This T cell receptor (beta chain) was documented in a study of T cells in Graves' hyperthyroidism and ophthalmopathy. Each diagnosis drew on symptoms, thyroxine, TRAb, thyroid ultrasound and orbital computed tomography findings. Using roughly 9.4 ml of fresh peripheral blood, PBMCs were prepared. Germline V gene data show CDR1 as LGHDT and CDR2 as YNNKEL (reference sequence). This CDR3 has 18 amino acids. Trimming stripped 0 bases from V and 4 bases from J, with 16 bases between. Regions amplified from RNA transcripts were the TCR beta CDR3 regions. In the first-round RT-PCR of the TCR CDR3, the HTBI primer set was used. TCRdb re-derived calls from the multiplex PCR reads in MiXCR, one entry per CDR3 protein. The data hold about 260,000 distinct CDR3 sequences, with 20% to 25% observed a single time. Study-level results: By a 13 V-J model, ophthalmopathy was set apart from stable hyperthyroidism. Ophthalmopathy was predicted by the model a median of roughly 6.7 months ahead of onset.

This clonotype was found a few times. Its antigen is still unknown. This TCR was recovered from a man aged 25-45 years with Graves' ophthalmopathy. The sequencing input was blood. This chain uses TRBV3-1 with TRBJ1-6, with D perhaps matching TRBD1 (6 bases). The CDR3: CASSQDRRGARYNSPLHF. Here the CDR3 DNA reads TGTGCCAGCAGCCAAGATCGACGGGGGGCGCGATATAATTCACCCCTCCACTTT.